Shown below are 18 T cell receptor beta chains from a single sample sequenced in a study of blood T cell repertoires in COVID-19. Data came from immunoSEQ multiplex PCR; TCRdb stores just in-frame clones and leaves some out. The repertoire holds 25,000 to 30,000 clones, with around 92% as singletons. The sequencing sample was made of peripheral blood. Receptors were obtained from a human donor in a cohort sampled during active COVID-19.

V gene TRBV5-1 combines with J gene TRBJ2-5, with 8 bases lining up with TRBD2. CDR1 is SGHRS and CDR2 is YFSETQ in the germline V gene. This CDR3 comprises 14 residues. V was pared by 8 bases and J by 2 bases, with 8 bases of the junction left unmatched. The CDR3 here is CASSEIAGQETQYF. The CDR3 region has the DNA TGCGCCAGTTCCGAAATAGCGGGGCAAGAGACCCAGTACTTC.

V and J are TRBV10-3 and TRBJ1-3, with 8 bases fitting TRBD1. CDR1 is ENHRY, CDR2 SYGVKD, per germline. The CDR3 totals 16 residues. With 4 bases clipped from V and 0 bases from J, the junction kept 5 bases outside the gene matches. CDR3 sequence: CAISGTGSSSGNTIYF. In DNA form, the CDR3 reads TGTGCCATCAGTGGGACAGGGTCCTCCTCTGGAAACACCATATATTTT.

The chain employs TRBV6-5 and TRBJ1-4, with D tentatively TRBD1 (5 bases). Germline values: CDR1 MNHEY, CDR2 SVGAGI. The CDR3 contains 15 residues. V was pared by 6 bases and J by 0 bases, with 11 bases between. CDR3 coding DNA: TGTGCCAGCAGCTCTCGGGGGTCAACTAATGAAAAACTGTTTTTT. This translates into CASSSRGSTNEKLFF.

The chain has TRBV6-5 and TRBJ1-4; D gene unclear. The CDR3 is 14 residues long. Germline V gene data show CDR1 as MNHEY and CDR2 as SVGAGI. With 4 bases removed from V and 4 bases from J, the gap between germline ends came to 10 bases. Here the CDR3 reads CASSLLRDNEKLFF. Written as DNA, the CDR3 is TGTGCCAGCAGTTTACTCCGGGATAATGAAAAACTGTTTTTT.

This clone was counted between two and nine times. The J gene is TRBJ2-7, the V gene TRBV4-1, with unresolved D. Germline-derived CDR1 and CDR2 are MGHRA and YSYEKL. The CDR3 covers 12 residues. V was pared by 4 bases and J by 3 bases, with 7 bases between. CDR3 bases: TGCGCCAGCAGCCGGTCAGACTACGAGCAGTACTTC. It translates to CASSRSDYEQYF.

The V and J genes are TRBV6-5 and TRBJ2-1; D call uncertain. The CDR3 extends over 12 amino acids. With 6 bases removed from V and 7 bases from J, the gap between germline ends came to 10 bases. Germline V lookup: CDR1 MNHEY, CDR2 SVGAGI. CDR3 in amino acids: CASSPSGNEQFF. CDR3 DNA sequence: TGTGCCAGCAGCCCGTCCGGGAATGAGCAGTTCTTC.

This sequence joins TRBV6-5 and TRBJ2-3; 9 bases match TRBD1. The V segment lost 6 bases and the J segment 5 bases; nucleotides outside the gene matches: 6. The CDR3 is made up of 14 amino acids. Germline V gene lookup returns CDR1 MNHEY and CDR2 SVGAGI. CDR3 amino acids: CASRTTGGGDTQYF. CDR3 nucleotide sequence: TGTGCCAGCAGGACGACAGGGGGAGGAGATACGCAGTATTTT.

The table lists this clone with a few counts. This chain links TRBV5-4 with TRBJ1-3; D is unresolved. Trimming shortened V by 4 bases and J by 8 bases, and 13 bases separated the two germline ends. Germline assignment: CDR1 SGHNT and CDR2 YYREEE (reference sequence). The CDR3 is 13 residues long. CDR3: CASSPPGWDTIYF. CDR3 nucleotides: TGTGCCAGCAGCCCCCCGGGATGGGACACCATATATTTT.

The genes are TRBV19 and TRBJ2-1, with 9 bases aligning to TRBD1. Germline V gives CDR1 LNHDA, CDR2 SQIVND (reference sequence). Trimming removed 6 bases from V and 2 bases from J; junction bases left unmatched: 5. CDR3 length equals 15 residues. CDR3 nucleotides: TGTGCCAGTAGAGAAGGACAGGGGACCTACAATGAGCAGTTCTTC. Protein product: CASREGQGTYNEQFF.

The chain has TRBV5-1 and TRBJ1-6; 7 bases agree with TRBD1. V lost 0 bases, J lost 0 bases, and 12 bases stayed unmatched. The V gene's germline CDR1 is SGHRS and CDR2 YFSETQ. The length of the CDR3 is 20 residues. CDR3: CASSLVSKGAAGSYNSPLHF. CDR3 sequence (DNA): TGCGCCAGCAGCTTGGTTTCGAAGGGGGCGGCGGGCTCCTATAATTCACCCCTCCACTTT.

This clone has a handful of counts. CDR3 bases: TGTGCCAGCAGTTTAAGCTCGGGTACGACGGCTTTCTTT. It is translated as CASSLSSGTTAFF. V gene TRBV27 combines with J gene TRBJ1-1; D gene unclear. The CDR3 has 13 amino acids. V lost 2 bases, J lost 11 bases, and 15 bases lay in between. Germline assignment: CDR1 MNHEY and CDR2 SMNVEV (reference sequence).

In this sample, this clone turned up once. This chain links TRBV20-1 with TRBJ2-3; tentatively, D is TRBD1 (5 bases). Per the germline V gene, CDR1 is DFQATT and CDR2 is SNEGSKA (reference sequence). The CDR3 has 11 amino acids. Trimming took 6 bases from V and 9 from J, leaving 13 bases between them. CDR3 in amino acids: CSAHRQPTQYF. The CDR3 DNA is TGCAGTGCCCATCGACAGCCGACGCAGTATTTT.

The chain recombines TRBV5-6 with TRBJ1-1; D is possibly TRBD1 (6 bases). This CDR3 region has 11 residues. The V gene's germline CDR1 is SGHDT and CDR2 YYEEEE. V lost 0 bases and J 10 bases, leaving 7 bases between the germline ends. Here the CDR3 reads CASSLEGVAFF. Written as DNA, the CDR3 is TGTGCCAGCAGCTTGGAGGGGGTAGCTTTCTTT.

This chain connects TRBV11-3 to TRBJ1-1; no clear D gene. V shed 5 bases and J shed 1 base, with 5 bases lying between them. Germline CDR1 is SGHNT and CDR2 is YENEEA. This CDR3 region has 12 residues. The CDR3 coding sequence is TGTGCCAGCAGCCGACAGAACACTGAAGCTTTCTTT. Translation: CASSRQNTEAFF.

The chain employs TRBV10-3 and TRBJ1-2, with 10 positions matching TRBD1. With 4 bases clipped from V and 4 bases from J, the junction kept 3 bases outside the gene matches. The CDR3 is 14 residues long. Germline loops: CDR1 ENHRY, CDR2 SYGVKD. The CDR3 loop is CAISGTGGSYGYTF. CDR3 in DNA: TGTGCCATCAGTGGGACAGGGGGGTCCTATGGCTACACCTTC.

This chain uses TRBV18 with TRBJ2-7; a weak D match, TRBD1 (6 bases). Trimming cost V 3 bases and J 0 bases, with 9 bases left between them. The CDR3 totals 14 residues. Germline V gene sequence: CDR1 KGHSH, CDR2 LQKENI. CDR3 coding DNA: TGTGCCAGCTCACCGAACAGGGTCTCCTACGAGCAGTACTTC. Residues: CASSPNRVSYEQYF.

The chain uses TRBV3-1 (or the pseudogene TRBV3-2) and TRBJ2-3; 8 positions match TRBD2. V was pared by 1 base and J by 1 base, with 4 bases of the junction left unmatched. The CDR3 is 16 amino acids. Germline V gives CDR1 LGHDT, CDR2 YNNKEL (reference sequence). CDR3 nucleotide sequence: TGTGCCAGCAGCCAAGGATCAGCGGGGGGCACAGATACGCAGTATTTT. It is translated as CASSQGSAGGTDTQYF.

The rearrangement uses TRBV11-2 and TRBJ2-7, with D perhaps matching TRBD1 (6 bases). CDR3 length equals 15 residues. Per the germline V gene, CDR1 is SGHAT and CDR2 is FQNNGV. Trimming removed 0 bases at V and 6 bases at J, with 15 bases between. CDR3 protein: CASSLEGAGKGEQYF. The CDR3 DNA reads TGTGCCAGCAGCTTAGAGGGGGCAGGGAAGGGCGAGCAGTACTTC.